This section outlines one T cell receptor beta chain sequence together with its context. The antigen remains unidentified. This sample is part of a study of cytomegalovirus exposure and HLA in healthy donors. PCR amplification relied on 60 Vbeta primers (plus 13 Jbeta primers). Only in-frame clones appear in the TCRdb table, and some are missing; sequencing was by immunoSEQ multiplex PCR. The sample has about 110,000 clones; 75% to 90% are singletons. Germline assignment: CDR1 LNHDA and CDR2 SQIVND (reference sequence). The germline V and J ends were trimmed by 6 bases and 6 bases, with 18 bases remaining between them. The CDR3 runs 15 residues. General study results and limits: Likely technical artifact: a cluster of highly shared sequence variants.

Sequencing input: PBMCs. This chain links TRBV19 with TRBJ1-5; a possible D gene is TRBD1 (5 bases). The TCR was taken from a man in his fifties or sixties in good health and CMV-seronegative. CDR3 region: CASSLGGVRGQPQHF. Written as DNA, the CDR3 is TGTGCCAGTAGCCTTGGGGGGGTTAGGGGTCAGCCCCAGCATTTT.